This T cell receptor (beta chain) was obtained from a study of post-analysis software for immune sequencing data. This clonotype was seen more than once but under ten times. The target antigen is unknown. Prepared TCR beta cDNA libraries contained unique molecular identifiers. TCRdb redid the calling of the PCR reads with MiXCR, one entry per CDR3 protein. The top ten clones hold roughly 5.2% of a sample with approximately 730,000 distinct CDR3 sequences, about half of them seen once. Study observations and caveats: Five or six TRBV segments appeared more often in patients than in controls, and TRBV5-6, TRBV5-1 and TRBV20-1 were among these. Significantly decreased normalized Chao1 diversity was recorded for multiple sclerosis patients relative to controls.

V was trimmed by 3 bases and J by 0 bases, leaving 11 bases between them. The CDR3 extends over 15 amino acids. The receptor's source is a girl between 5 and 17 years old with multiple sclerosis. The chain carries TRBV12-3 or TRBV12-4 and TRBJ1-1, with no clear D. Sequences were obtained from blood. CDR3 DNA sequence: TGTGCCAGCAGTTTTTCCGATAAAATGAACACTGAAGCTTTCTTT. It translates to CASSFSDKMNTEAFF.